Listed below are T cell receptor beta chains from one sample, sequenced in a study of graft-versus-host responses after intestinal transplantation. Libraries were prepared by immunoSEQ multiplex PCR; TCRdb keeps only in-frame clonotypes and omits some of them. Altogether 45,000 to 55,000 clones are present, 90% to 95% being singletons, with the ten largest covering 4.5% to 7.5%. Material: PBMCs, obtained about 790 days after a first intestinal transplant, on the day of a second. These receptors were obtained from a human patient who received an intestinal transplant, so some T cells may come from the graft donor. Both conserved end residues are part of each CDR3. A D gene is named only where the DNA matches it firmly. Rows give clone size only sometimes, using once, few, many, or a class for an expanded clone.

D: .
V: TRBV2
size: .
J: TRBJ2-7
CDR3: CASRAGLNDEQYF
DNA: TGTGCCAGCAGGGCAGGGTTAAACGACGAGCAGTACTTC

D: TRBD1
V: TRBV6-5
size: few
J: TRBJ2-7
CDR3: CASSYGTGGSYEQYF
DNA: TGTGCCAGCAGTTACGGGACAGGGGGTTCCTACGAGCAGTACTTC

D: .
V: TRBV7-2
size: .
J: TRBJ2-1
CDR3: CASRENLEGEQFF
DNA: TGTGCCAGCAGGGAAAACCTAGAGGGAGAGCAGTTCTTC

D: TRBD2
V: TRBV28
size: .
J: TRBJ2-1
CDR3: CASSLGGVSYNEQFF
DNA: TGTGCCAGCAGTCTGGGAGGGGTCTCCTACAATGAGCAGTTCTTC

D: TRBD2
V: TRBV4-1
size: .
J: TRBJ2-1
CDR3: CASSRENLWGGGSYNEQFF
DNA: TGCGCCAGCAGCCGAGAGAATCTATGGGGAGGCGGGAGCTACAATGAGCAGTTCTTC

D: .
V: TRBV27
size: .
J: TRBJ2-7
CDR3: CATSGGGGVDEQYF
DNA: TGTGCCACCTCAGGGGGCGGGGGGGTTGACGAGCAGTACTTC

D: .
V: TRBV30
size: once
J: TRBJ1-1
CDR3: CAWSVLGGHRLEAFF
DNA: TGTGCCTGGAGTGTATTGGGGGGGCACCGTCTTGAAGCTTTCTTT

D: TRBD1
V: TRBV5-1
size: .
J: TRBJ2-1
CDR3: CASSLGDSLNEQFF
DNA: TGCGCCAGCAGCTTGGGGGACAGCCTCAATGAGCAGTTCTTC

D: .
V: TRBV9
size: .
J: TRBJ2-2
CDR3: CASSVVPGSGGELFF
DNA: TGTGCCAGCAGCGTAGTTCCCGGGTCTGGCGGGGAGCTGTTTTTT

D: .
V: TRBV7-6
size: .
J: TRBJ1-4
CDR3: CASSLRTLATNEKLFF
DNA: TGTGCCAGCAGCTTAAGAACACTTGCAACTAATGAAAAACTGTTTTTT

D: .
V: TRBV27
size: .
J: TRBJ2-7
CDR3: CASSYTGTYEQYF
DNA: TGTGCCAGCAGTTATACAGGTACCTACGAGCAGTACTTC

D: TRBD2
V: TRBV7-7
size: .
J: TRBJ2-2
CDR3: CASSLDPSGANTGELFF
DNA: TGTGCTAGCAGCTTGGACCCTAGCGGCGCGAACACCGGGGAGCTGTTTTTT

D: .
V: TRBV5-1
size: few
J: TRBJ2-2
CDR3: CASSEGSYSGELFF
DNA: TGCGCCAGCAGTGAGGGGTCTTACTCCGGGGAGCTGTTTTTT

D: .
V: TRBV4-1
size: .
J: TRBJ1-2
CDR3: CASSQDGRGNYGYTF
DNA: TGCGCCAGCAGCCAAGATGGTAGGGGTAACTATGGCTACACCTTC

D: TRBD1
V: TRBV7-3
size: .
J: TRBJ2-6
CDR3: CASSLVGTGVSGANVLTF
DNA: TGTGCCAGCAGCTTAGTGGGGACAGGGGTCTCTGGGGCCAACGTCCTGACTTTC

D: TRBD1
V: TRBV6-5
size: .
J: TRBJ2-1
CDR3: CASSYRDRAYNEQFF
DNA: TGTGCCAGCAGTTACAGGGACAGGGCCTACAATGAGCAGTTCTTC

D: .
V: TRBV21-1
size: .
J: TRBJ2-3
CDR3: CASSKAPPWERERDTQYF
DNA: TGTGCCAGCAGCAAAGCGCCCCCTTGGGAGCGGGAGAGGGATACGCAGTATTTT

D: TRBD2
V: TRBV19
size: once
J: TRBJ2-7
CDR3: CASSTIAGGTYEQYF
DNA: TGTGCCAGTAGTACTATAGCGGGAGGAACCTACGAGCAGTACTTC

D: TRBD2
V: TRBV4-1
size: .
J: TRBJ2-1
CDR3: CASSQDTSENNEQFF
DNA: TGCGCCAGCAGCCAAGATACTAGCGAAAACAATGAGCAGTTCTTC

D: TRBD2
V: TRBV25-1
size: once
J: TRBJ2-7
CDR3: CASSWGGASSYEQYF
DNA: TGTGCCAGCAGTTGGGGGGGTGCAAGCTCCTACGAGCAGTACTTC

D: .
V: TRBV9
size: .
J: TRBJ1-2
CDR3: CASSGGPGRSLGYTF
DNA: TGTGCCAGCAGCGGGGGGCCAGGTCGATCCCTTGGCTACACCTTC

D: .
V: TRBV6-1
size: .
J: TRBJ1-5
CDR3: CASYGSGVGQPQHF
DNA: TGTGCCAGCTACGGATCAGGGGTGGGGCAGCCCCAGCATTTT

D: .
V: TRBV12-5
size: .
J: TRBJ2-7
CDR3: CASGLVSGEQYF
DNA: TGTGCTAGTGGTTTGGTTTCTGGCGAGCAGTACTTC

D: .
V: TRBV6-1
size: .
J: TRBJ2-7
CDR3: CASSVEGRYEQYF
DNA: TGTGCCAGCAGTGTAGAGGGGCGGTACGAGCAGTACTTC

D: .
V: TRBV23-1
size: .
J: TRBJ1-2
CDR3: CASSQGGYGYTF
DNA: TGCGCCAGCAGTCAAGGGGGCTATGGCTACACCTTC

D: TRBD2
V: TRBV18
size: .
J: TRBJ2-2
CDR3: CASSPQRLAGALNTGELFF
DNA: TGTGCCAGCTCACCACAGAGGCTAGCGGGGGCCCTGAACACCGGGGAGCTGTTTTTT

D: TRBD1
V: TRBV7-3
size: once
J: TRBJ2-2
CDR3: CASSSPRGTGNTGELFF
DNA: TGTGCCAGCAGCTCTCCTCGTGGGACAGGGAATACCGGGGAGCTGTTTTTT

D: .
V: TRBV5-1
size: .
J: TRBJ2-2
CDR3: CASSFYRERVGELFF
DNA: TGCGCCAGCAGCTTTTACAGGGAGCGCGTCGGGGAGCTGTTTTTT

D: .
V: TRBV19
size: .
J: TRBJ1-5
CDR3: CASSPRPPSSQPQHF
DNA: TGTGCCAGTAGTCCCAGACCCCCATCGAGTCAGCCCCAGCATTTT

D: TRBD2
V: TRBV4-1
size: .
J: TRBJ2-5
CDR3: CASSQAQREKETQYF
DNA: TGCGCCAGCAGCCAAGCCCAGCGGGAGAAAGAGACCCAGTACTTC

D: TRBD2
V: TRBV10-3
size: .
J: TRBJ2-3
CDR3: CAISVIFLAGGLTDTQYF
DNA: TGTGCCATCAGTGTTATCTTCCTAGCGGGAGGACTCACAGATACGCAGTATTTT

D: .
V: TRBV6-5
size: once
J: TRBJ1-1
CDR3: CASSYVRQNTEAFF
DNA: TGTGCCAGCAGTTACGTTCGCCAGAACACTGAAGCTTTCTTT

D: .
V: TRBV7-6
size: .
J: TRBJ2-4
CDR3: CASSLVCLCGRLAKNIQYF
DNA: TGTGCCAGCAGCTTAGTTTGTCTTTGTGGGCGGCTAGCCAAAAACATTCAGTACTTC

D: TRBD1
V: TRBV19
size: .
J: TRBJ1-1
CDR3: CASSITRGRGTEAFF
DNA: TGTGCCAGTAGTATCACGAGGGGGCGTGGCACTGAAGCTTTCTTT

D: .
V: TRBV28
size: .
J: TRBJ2-7
CDR3: CASSQGDFSYEQYF
DNA: TGTGCCAGCAGCCAAGGGGATTTCAGCTACGAGCAGTACTTC

D: .
V: TRBV6-4
size: .
J: TRBJ1-1
CDR3: CASSDRDNTEAFF
DNA: TGTGCCAGCAGTGACCGGGACAACACTGAAGCTTTCTTT

D: .
V: TRBV30
size: .
J: TRBJ1-5
CDR3: CAWSRQTHSNQPQHF
DNA: TGTGCCTGGAGCCGACAGACCCATAGCAATCAGCCCCAGCATTTT

D: .
V: TRBV7-9
size: .
J: TRBJ1-4
CDR3: CASSSSTDGGSEKLFF
DNA: TGTGCCAGCAGCTCGTCAACGGACGGTGGCAGTGAAAAACTGTTTTTT

D: .
V: TRBV6-5
size: .
J: TRBJ2-1
CDR3: CASRPDRLGNNEQFF
DNA: TGTGCCAGCCGACCAGACCGACTAGGGAACAATGAGCAGTTCTTC

D: TRBD2
V: TRBV9
size: .
J: TRBJ2-3
CDR3: CASSTLAGGPWGTDTQYF
DNA: TGTGCCAGCAGCACCCTGGCGGGAGGGCCTTGGGGCACAGATACGCAGTATTTT

D: TRBD2
V: TRBV7-8
size: .
J: TRBJ2-2
CDR3: CASSLVSLAGMNTGELFF
DNA: TGTGCCAGCAGCTTAGTTTCGCTAGCGGGGATGAACACCGGGGAGCTGTTTTTT

D: .
V: TRBV10-3
size: .
J: TRBJ2-1
CDR3: CAISVRRGRYNEQFF
DNA: TGTGCCATCAGTGTACGACGGGGGCGCTACAATGAGCAGTTCTTC

D: .
V: TRBV4-1
size: .
J: TRBJ2-7
CDR3: CASSQGGSYEQYF
DNA: TGCGCCAGCAGCCAAGGCGGTTCCTACGAGCAGTACTTC

D: .
V: TRBV2
size: .
J: TRBJ2-7
CDR3: CASRQGSYEQYF
DNA: TGTGCCAGCAGGCAGGGATCCTACGAGCAGTACTTC

D: TRBD2
V: TRBV13
size: .
J: TRBJ2-1
CDR3: CASSSHQTSGFYNEQFF
DNA: TGTGCCAGCAGCTCCCACCAAACTAGCGGGTTCTACAATGAGCAGTTCTTC

D: .
V: TRBV4-2
size: .
J: TRBJ1-4
CDR3: CASSQAPGKGDEKLFF
DNA: TGTGCCAGCAGCCAGGCCCCGGGGAAGGGTGATGAAAAACTGTTTTTT